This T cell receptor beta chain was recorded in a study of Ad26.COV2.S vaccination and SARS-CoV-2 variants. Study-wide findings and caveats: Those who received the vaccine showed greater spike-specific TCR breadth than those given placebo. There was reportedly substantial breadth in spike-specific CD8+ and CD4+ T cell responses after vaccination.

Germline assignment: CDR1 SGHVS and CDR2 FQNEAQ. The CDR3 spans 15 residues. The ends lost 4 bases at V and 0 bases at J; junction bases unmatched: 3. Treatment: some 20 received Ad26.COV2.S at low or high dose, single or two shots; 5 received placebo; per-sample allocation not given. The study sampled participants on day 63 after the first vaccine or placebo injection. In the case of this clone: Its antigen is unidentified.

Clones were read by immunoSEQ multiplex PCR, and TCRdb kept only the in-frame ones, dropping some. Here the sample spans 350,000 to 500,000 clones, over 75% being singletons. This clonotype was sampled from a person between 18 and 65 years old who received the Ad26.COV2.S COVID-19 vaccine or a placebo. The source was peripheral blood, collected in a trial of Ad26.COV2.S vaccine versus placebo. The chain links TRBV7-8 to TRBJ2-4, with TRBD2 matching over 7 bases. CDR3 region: CASSSSGLAKNIQYF. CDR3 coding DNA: TGTGCCAGCAGCTCTAGCGGCCTAGCCAAAAACATTCAGTACTTC.